The clone carrying this T cell receptor beta chain was detected a few times. Primers used in a second PCR of about 7 to 11 cycles were a sample-barcoded 5' primer and a J-beta primer mix. MiXCR, run by TCRdb on the 5' RACE reads, gives a single entry per CDR3 protein. Of hundreds of thousands of distinct CDR3 sequences listed, roughly 24% are singletons. This sample is part of a study of blood T cells in healthy people across ages. The length of the CDR3 is 13 residues. CDR1 is MNHEY, CDR2 SVGAGI, per germline. This sample also belongs to another study, concerning T cells of mothers and their children. That publication notes: Each child contributed roughly 3 million TCR beta CDR3 reads, while each mother contributed over 8.5 million.

The receptor was isolated from a boy aged 10-17 years in good health. The specimen was blood. The genes are TRBV6-5 and TRBJ2-7; a weak D match, TRBD2 (6 bases). The CDR3 nucleotides are TGTGTTACGCAGGAGGGGTTCGCCTACGAGCAGTACTTC. The encoded protein is CVTQEGFAYEQYF.